This paragraph covers one T cell receptor beta chain sequence. The antigen is unknown. Relative to the germline gene, one junction end is altered; a read error may explain this. CDR3 length equals 16 residues. The data stem from a study of spatial heterogeneity in lung cancer. Study as a whole: At a median of about two years after resection, follow-up PBMC samples were sequenced when available. More beta-chain than alpha-chain sequences were consistently detected. Broader study findings: In blood, ubiquitous expanded tumor TCRs appeared more at resection than follow-up.

The time point is: blood at routine non-recurrence follow-up after resection. The authors sequenced whole RNA from tumor, nontumor lung or frozen PBMC without sorting. Each CDR3 protein gets one entry after TCRdb re-called the 5' RACE reads with MiXCR. This table holds tens of thousands of distinct CDR3 sequences, less than 9% found once. Specimen: PBMCs, collected at follow-up. The receptor was derived from a female donor with early-stage non-small cell lung cancer. The rearrangement uses TRBV12-3 or TRBV12-4 and TRBJ2-2; maybe TRBD2 (5 bases). The CDR3 here is CVSSLGRTANTGELFF. In DNA form, the CDR3 reads TGTGTCAGCAGTTTGGGGAGAACAGCGAACACCGGGGAGCTGTTTTTT.